This TCR beta chain was observed in a study of Tregs in tolerant kidney transplant recipients. General study points: Donor-specific Treg expansion exceeded global Treg expansion in tolerant patients, suggesting antigen drive. Biological reproducibility was not directly addressed in this study. For some patients, primers changed over time, blocking nucleotide-level comparison.

The CDR3 totals 16 residues. Germline V gene data show CDR1 as SGDLS and CDR2 as YYNGEE. Here immunoSEQ multiplex PCR was the method, and the copy in TCRdb shows in-frame clones only, minus some. The repertoire holds some 56,000 clones, with 91% as singletons. As for this clone: Its antigen remains unknown.

The nonmyeloablative bone marrow transplants came from related graft donors, with transient mixed chimerism. Unstimulated regulatory T cells (CD4+CD25+CD127-), CD4+CD25- non-regulatory cells, CD4 and CD8 cells were FACS-sorted from thawed PBMCs. This clonotype was sampled from a human patient who received a combined kidney and bone marrow transplant. Some T cells may be graft donor cells. Sequencing was performed on CD8+ T cells from blood (PBMCs), taken 24 months after the transplant. This chain connects TRBV9 to TRBJ2-5, with TRBD1 identical over 9 bases. Gene TRBJ2-7 matches the end of the DNA better, so the J call may be wrong. The CDR3 spells CASSDDPGTGFYEQYF. The CDR3 nucleotides are TGTGCCAGCAGCGACGACCCCGGGACAGGGTTCTACGAGCAGTACTTC.